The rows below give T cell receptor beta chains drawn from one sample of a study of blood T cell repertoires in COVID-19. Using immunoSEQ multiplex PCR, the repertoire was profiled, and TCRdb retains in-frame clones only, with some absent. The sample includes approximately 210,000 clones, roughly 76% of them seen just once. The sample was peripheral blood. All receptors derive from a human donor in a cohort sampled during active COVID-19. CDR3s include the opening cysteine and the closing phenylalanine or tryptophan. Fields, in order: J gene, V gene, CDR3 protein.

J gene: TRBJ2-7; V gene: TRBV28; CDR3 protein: CASSFVGTGLGEQYF
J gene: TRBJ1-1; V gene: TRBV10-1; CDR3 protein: CASSDKGTGTFAEAFF
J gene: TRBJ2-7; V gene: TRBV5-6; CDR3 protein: CASSALTGISSYEQYF
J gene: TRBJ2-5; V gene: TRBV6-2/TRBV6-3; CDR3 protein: CASSRLAGQETQYF
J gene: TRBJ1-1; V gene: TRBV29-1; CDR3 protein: CSASSTGPTEAFF
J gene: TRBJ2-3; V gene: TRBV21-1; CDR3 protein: CASTPTVSTDTQYF
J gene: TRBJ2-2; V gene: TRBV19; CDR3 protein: CASSIVPDTGELFF
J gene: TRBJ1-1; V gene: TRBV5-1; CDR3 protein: CASSDRQGELMNTEAFF
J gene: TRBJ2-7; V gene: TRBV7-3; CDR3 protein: CASSLAGQGYEQYF
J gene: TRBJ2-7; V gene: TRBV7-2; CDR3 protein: CASSGRTSGPGEQYF
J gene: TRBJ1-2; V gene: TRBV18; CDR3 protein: CASSPLDREVGYTF
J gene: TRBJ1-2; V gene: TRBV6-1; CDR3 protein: CASIEAPAANYGYTF
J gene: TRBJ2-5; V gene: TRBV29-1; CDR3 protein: CSVEDRQGGETQYF
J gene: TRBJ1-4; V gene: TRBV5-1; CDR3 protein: CASTVGGAANEKLFF
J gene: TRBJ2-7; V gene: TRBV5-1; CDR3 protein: CASSLLQGTSYEQYF
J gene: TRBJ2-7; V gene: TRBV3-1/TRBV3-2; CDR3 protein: CASSQDNPGISYEQYF
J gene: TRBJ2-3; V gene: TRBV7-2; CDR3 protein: CASSRPDSNTQYF
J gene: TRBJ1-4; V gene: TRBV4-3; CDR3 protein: CASSQGPWGEFNEKLFF
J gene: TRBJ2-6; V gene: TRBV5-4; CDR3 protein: CASSLGLSGANVLTF
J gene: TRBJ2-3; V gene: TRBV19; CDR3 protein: CASSMGLAGGVRPDTQYF
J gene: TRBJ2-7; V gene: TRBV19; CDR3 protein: CASSLTPTGRYEQYF
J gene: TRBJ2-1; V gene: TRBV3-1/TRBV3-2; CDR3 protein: CASRPTRGEQFF
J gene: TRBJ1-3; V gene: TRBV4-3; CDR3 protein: CASSQERGEVSGNTIYF
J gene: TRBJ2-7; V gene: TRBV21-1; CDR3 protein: CASSKATGTGATYEQYF
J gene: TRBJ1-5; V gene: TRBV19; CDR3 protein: CASSQGMHSNQPQHF
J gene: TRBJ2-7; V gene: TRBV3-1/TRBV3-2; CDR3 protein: CASSPRTGKTYEQYF
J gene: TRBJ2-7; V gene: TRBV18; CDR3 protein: CASSAGVGFYEQYF
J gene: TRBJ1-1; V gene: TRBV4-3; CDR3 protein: CASSQGATGGAGAFF
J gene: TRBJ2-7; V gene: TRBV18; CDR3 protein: CASSLQVSYEQYF
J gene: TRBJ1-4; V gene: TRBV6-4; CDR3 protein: CASRGTDATNEKLFF
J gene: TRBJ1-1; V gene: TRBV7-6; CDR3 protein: CASSPNRAGEAFF
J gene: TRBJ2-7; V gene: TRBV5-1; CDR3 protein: CASSLVTGPSYEQYF
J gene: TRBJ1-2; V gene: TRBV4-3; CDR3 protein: CASSQDAGGGYTF
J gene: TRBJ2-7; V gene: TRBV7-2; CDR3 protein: CASSLEPRTTGTRREQYF
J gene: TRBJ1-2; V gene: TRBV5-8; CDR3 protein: CASSSMTGRSAYGYTF
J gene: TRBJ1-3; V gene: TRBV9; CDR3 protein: CASSPQNRVSGNTIYF
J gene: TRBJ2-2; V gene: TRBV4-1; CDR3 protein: CASKPQGWGSGELFF
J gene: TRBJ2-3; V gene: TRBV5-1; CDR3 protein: CASRGGVSTDTQYF
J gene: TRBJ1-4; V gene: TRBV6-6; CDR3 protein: CASSYSGQGGKKLFF
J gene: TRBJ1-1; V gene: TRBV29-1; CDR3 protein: CSVTDSNTEAFF
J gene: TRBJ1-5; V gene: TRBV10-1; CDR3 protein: CASSGTGVNQPQHF
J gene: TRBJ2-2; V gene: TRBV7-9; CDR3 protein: CASSYVPGQSTGELFF